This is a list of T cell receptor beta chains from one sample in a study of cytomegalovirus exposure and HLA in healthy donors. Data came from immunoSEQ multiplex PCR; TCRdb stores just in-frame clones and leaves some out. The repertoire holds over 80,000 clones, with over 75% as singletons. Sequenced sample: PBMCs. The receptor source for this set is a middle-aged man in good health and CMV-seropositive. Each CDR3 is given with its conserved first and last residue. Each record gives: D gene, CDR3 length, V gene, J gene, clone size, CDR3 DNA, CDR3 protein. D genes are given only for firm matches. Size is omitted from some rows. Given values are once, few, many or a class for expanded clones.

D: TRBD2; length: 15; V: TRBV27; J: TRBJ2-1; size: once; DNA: TGTGCCAGCAGCAAGGGGACTAGCGCTAGATATGAGCAGTTCTTC; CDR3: CASSKGTSARYEQFF
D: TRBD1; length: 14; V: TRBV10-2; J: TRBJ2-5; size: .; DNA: TGCGCCAGCAGCAAAGACAGGGCGGGTGGCGGCCAGTACTTC; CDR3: CASSKDRAGGGQYF
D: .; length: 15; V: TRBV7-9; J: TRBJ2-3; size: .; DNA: TGTGCCAGCAGCGGTCAACTAGTGCGCACAGATACGCAGTATTTT; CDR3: CASSGQLVRTDTQYF
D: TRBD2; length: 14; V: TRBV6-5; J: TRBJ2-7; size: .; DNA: TGTGCCACAGGAAATGCGGGAGGGACCTACGAGCAGTACTTC; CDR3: CATGNAGGTYEQYF
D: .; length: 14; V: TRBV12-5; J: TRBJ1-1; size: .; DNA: TGTGCTAGTGGTTTGGGCGGCAGGAACACTGAAGCTTTCTTT; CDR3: CASGLGGRNTEAFF
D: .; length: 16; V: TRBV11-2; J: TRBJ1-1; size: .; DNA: TGTGCCAGCAGCTTAAGCGCCGGGACTACGGGCACTGAAGCTTTCTTT; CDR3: CASSLSAGTTGTEAFF
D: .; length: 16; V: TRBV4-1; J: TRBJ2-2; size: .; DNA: TGCGCCAGCAGCCAAGTGGGACTTAGGAACACCGGGGAGCTGTTTTTT; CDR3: CASSQVGLRNTGELFF
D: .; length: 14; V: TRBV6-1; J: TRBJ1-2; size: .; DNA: TGTGCCAGCATTGCCGTTCGAGGAAACTATGGCTACACCTTC; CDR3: CASIAVRGNYGYTF
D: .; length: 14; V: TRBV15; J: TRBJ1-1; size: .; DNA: TGTGCCACCAGCAGAACGAGCTCTGAGACTGAAGCTTTCTTT; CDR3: CATSRTSSETEAFF
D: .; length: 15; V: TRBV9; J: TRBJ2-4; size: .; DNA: TGTGCCAGCAGCGTTGGCGGGGTAGCCAAAAACATTCAGTACTTC; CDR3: CASSVGGVAKNIQYF
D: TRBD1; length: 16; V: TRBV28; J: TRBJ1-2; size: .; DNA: TGTGCCAGCAGTTCACATGAGAGACAGGGCAACTATGGCTACACCTTC; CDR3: CASSSHERQGNYGYTF
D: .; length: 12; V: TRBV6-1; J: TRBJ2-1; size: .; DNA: TGTGCCAGCAGTGACGCCCGGCGGGGGCAGTTCTTC; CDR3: CASSDARRGQFF
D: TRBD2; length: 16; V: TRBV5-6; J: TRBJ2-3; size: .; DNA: TGTGCCAGCAGCTTGGAGGTAGGACTAGCGACAGATACGCAGTATTTT; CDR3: CASSLEVGLATDTQYF
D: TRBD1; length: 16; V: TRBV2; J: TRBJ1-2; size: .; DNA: TGTGCCAGCAGTGAACCGGGACAGGGGATTCACTATGGCTACACCTTC; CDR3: CASSEPGQGIHYGYTF
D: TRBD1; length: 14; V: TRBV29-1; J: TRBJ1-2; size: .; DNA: TGCAGCGTTGAGCCAAGGGACAGCCTTCATGGCTACACCTTC; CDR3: CSVEPRDSLHGYTF
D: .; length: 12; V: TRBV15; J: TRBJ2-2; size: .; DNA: TGTGCCACCAGCAAACCCCCCGGGGAGCCGTTTTTT; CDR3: CATSKPPGEPFF
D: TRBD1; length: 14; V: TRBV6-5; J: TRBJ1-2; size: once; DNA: TGTGCCAGCAGTTACTCGACAGGGGCTATTGGCTACACCTTC; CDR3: CASSYSTGAIGYTF
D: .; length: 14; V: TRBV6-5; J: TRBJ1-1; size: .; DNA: TGTGCCAGCAGTTTGGAGGGGAGGGTCACTGAAGCTTTCTTT; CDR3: CASSLEGRVTEAFF
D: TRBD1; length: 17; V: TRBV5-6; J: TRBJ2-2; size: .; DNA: TGTGCCAGCAGCTTGGAAGACAGGGGGCGAGTCACCGGGGAGCTGTTTTTT; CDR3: CASSLEDRGRVTGELFF
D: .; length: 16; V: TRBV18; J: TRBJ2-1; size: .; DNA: TGTGCCAGCTCACCACCGGGGCGGCCAGCCCCCGGTGAGCAGTTCTTC; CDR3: CASSPPGRPAPGEQFF
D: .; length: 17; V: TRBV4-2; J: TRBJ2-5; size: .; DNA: TGTGCCAGCAGCCAAGTTGGCAGGGGCAGGGCCGAAGAGACCCAGTACTTC; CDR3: CASSQVGRGRAEETQYF
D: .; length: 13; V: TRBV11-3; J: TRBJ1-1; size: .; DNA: TGTGCCAGCAGCTTAGACGGGGTCACTGAAGCTTTCTTT; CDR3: CASSLDGVTEAFF
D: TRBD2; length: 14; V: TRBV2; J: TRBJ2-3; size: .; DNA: TGTGCCAGCCAAAGCGGGGACGAGGGAGATACGCAGTATTTT; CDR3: CASQSGDEGDTQYF
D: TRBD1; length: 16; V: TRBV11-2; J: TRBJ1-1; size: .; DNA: TGTGCCAGTGCGAGGGGTTCAGGGGGCTTTGTTACTGAAGCTTTCTTT; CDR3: CASARGSGGFVTEAFF
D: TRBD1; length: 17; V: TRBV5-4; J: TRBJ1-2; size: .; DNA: TGTGCCAGCAGCTTGGGGAAGGGGGCGAGGCTTAACTATGGCTACACCTTC; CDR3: CASSLGKGARLNYGYTF
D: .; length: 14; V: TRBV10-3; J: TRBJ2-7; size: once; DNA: TGTGCCATCAGTGAGCCAGGGTCGACCTACGAGCAGTACTTC; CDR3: CAISEPGSTYEQYF
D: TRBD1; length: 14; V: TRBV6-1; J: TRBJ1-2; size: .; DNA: TGTGCCAGCAGGACAGGGCAACGAAACTATGGCTACACCTTC; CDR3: CASRTGQRNYGYTF
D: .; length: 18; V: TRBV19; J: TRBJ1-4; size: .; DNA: TGTGCCAGTAGTGGCTTGGAGGGCCCGAGTTTCACTAATGAAAAACTGTTTTTT; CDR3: CASSGLEGPSFTNEKLFF
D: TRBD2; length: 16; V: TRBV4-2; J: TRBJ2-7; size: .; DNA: TGTGCCAGCAGCCAGGAAGCGGGAGGCAGCTCCTACGAGCAGTACTTC; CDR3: CASSQEAGGSSYEQYF
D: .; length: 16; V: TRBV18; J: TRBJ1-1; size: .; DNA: TGTGCCAGCTCACCAGCCAGGGTAGGAATAGACACTGAAGCTTTCTTT; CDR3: CASSPARVGIDTEAFF
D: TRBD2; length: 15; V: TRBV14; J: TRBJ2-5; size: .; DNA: TGTGCCAGCAGCCAGCGGACTAGCGGGGAAGAGACCCAGTACTTC; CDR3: CASSQRTSGEETQYF
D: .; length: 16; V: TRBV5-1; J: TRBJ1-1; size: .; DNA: TGCGCCAGCAGCTTGGTGCCCTTAGAGGGCGGGACTGAAGCTTTCTTT; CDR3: CASSLVPLEGGTEAFF
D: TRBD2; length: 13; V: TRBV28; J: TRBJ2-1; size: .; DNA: TGTGCCACCGGGACTAGCGTCTACGATGAGCAGTTCTTC; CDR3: CATGTSVYDEQFF
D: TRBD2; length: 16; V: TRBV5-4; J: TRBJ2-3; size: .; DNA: TGTGCCAGCAGCCTCAGACTAGCGGGGACTACAGATACGCAGTATTTT; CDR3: CASSLRLAGTTDTQYF
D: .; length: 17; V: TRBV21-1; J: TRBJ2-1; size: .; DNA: TGTGCCAGCAGCAAAGTAACTCTAGCGGGAGTAGGTAATGAGCAGTTCTTC; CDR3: CASSKVTLAGVGNEQFF
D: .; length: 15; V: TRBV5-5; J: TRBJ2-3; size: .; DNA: TGTGCCAGCAGCTTGGGACCGACGACTGAAGGTACGCAGTATTTT; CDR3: CASSLGPTTEGTQYF
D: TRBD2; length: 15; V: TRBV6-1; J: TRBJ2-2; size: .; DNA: TGTGCCAGCAGTGAATCTAGCGGGGGTGGCGGGGAGCTGTTTTTT; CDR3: CASSESSGGGGELFF
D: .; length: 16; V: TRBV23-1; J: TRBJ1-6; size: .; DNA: TGCGCCAGCAGTGGGAGGGGAAGAATATATAATTCACCCCTCCACTTT; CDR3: CASSGRGRIYNSPLHF
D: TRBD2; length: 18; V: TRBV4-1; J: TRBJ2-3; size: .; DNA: TGCGCCAGCAGCCAAGTTGCCAAGCGGCTAGCGGTCACAGATACGCAGTATTTT; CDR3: CASSQVAKRLAVTDTQYF
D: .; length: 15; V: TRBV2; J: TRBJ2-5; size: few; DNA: TGTGCCAGCAGTGAGGGGGGTCTCATCAGGGAGACCCAGTACTTC; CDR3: CASSEGGLIRETQYF
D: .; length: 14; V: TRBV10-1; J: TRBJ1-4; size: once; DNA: TGCGCCAGCAGTGAGTCGAGTCAGGCAGGAAAACTGTTTTTT; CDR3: CASSESSQAGKLFF
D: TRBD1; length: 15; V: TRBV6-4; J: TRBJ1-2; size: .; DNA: TGTGCCAGCCGCCCTGGGACAGCCCCTAACTATGGCTACACCTTC; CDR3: CASRPGTAPNYGYTF
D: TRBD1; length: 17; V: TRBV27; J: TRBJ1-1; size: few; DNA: TGTGCCAGCAGTTTTTTAAGGACAGGGGGAATCAACACTGAAGCTTTCTTT; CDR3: CASSFLRTGGINTEAFF
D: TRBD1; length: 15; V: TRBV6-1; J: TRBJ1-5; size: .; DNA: TGTGCCAGCAGTGAAACAGGGGTGGGGAGTCAGCCCCAGCATTTT; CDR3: CASSETGVGSQPQHF
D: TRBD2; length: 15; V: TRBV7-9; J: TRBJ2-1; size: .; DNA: TGTGCCAGCAGCACCGGGACTAGCGGGTCTCGCGAGCAGTTCTTC; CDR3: CASSTGTSGSREQFF
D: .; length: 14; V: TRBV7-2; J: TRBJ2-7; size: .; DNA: TGTGCCAGCAGGCCATACCAGACAGGACACGAGCAGTACTTC; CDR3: CASRPYQTGHEQYF